Each of the 12 T cell receptor beta chains below was sequenced from the same sample in a study of cytomegalovirus exposure and HLA in healthy donors. Vbeta (60) and Jbeta (13) primers were used in the PCR. Libraries were prepared by immunoSEQ multiplex PCR; TCRdb keeps only in-frame clonotypes and omits some of them. The sample includes about 130,000 clones, 75% to 85% of them seen just once. The sequenced sample was PBMCs. The origin of the receptors is a man aged 50-59 years in good health and CMV-seronegative.

The rearrangement joins TRBV7-6 to TRBJ2-5; 8 bases are shared with TRBD2. J was trimmed by 5 bases and V by 3 bases; bases with no gene match: 5. There are 14 residues in the CDR3. The germline CDR1 and CDR2 sequences are SGHVS and FNYEAQ. The CDR3 sequence is CASSFGLAGETQYF. As DNA, the CDR3 is TGTGCCAGCAGCTTCGGACTAGCAGGGGAGACCCAGTACTTC.

The chain links TRBV21-1 to TRBJ2-5; the DNA was not used to check the table's D call, TRBD2. TRBV21-1 corresponds to a pseudogene. The length of the CDR3 is 18 residues. In DNA, the CDR3 is TGTGCCAGCAGACCCTGTCGGGGGGCTAGCGGGGGGGAAAAGACCCAGTACTTC. Encoded protein: CASRPCRGASGGEKTQYF.

The genes are TRBV2 and TRBJ2-3; D unresolved. V was clipped by 0 bases and J by 6 bases, with 7 bases between them. The germline V gene encodes CDR1 SNHLY and CDR2 FYNNEI. The CDR3 is 13 amino acids. This CDR3 reads CASSEALEDTQYF. The CDR3 DNA follows: TGTGCCAGCAGTGAAGCGCTTGAGGATACGCAGTATTTT.

V gene TRBV9 combines with J gene TRBJ2-3, with D hard to call. The CDR3 consists of 14 residues. The ends were cut back, 0 bases at V and 2 bases at J, with 7 bases in the middle. Germline CDR1 SGDLS, CDR2 YYNGEE. CDR3 in amino acids: CASSVGAITDTQYF. The CDR3 region has the DNA TGTGCCAGCAGCGTAGGTGCTATCACAGATACGCAGTATTTT.

Notes on this clone: Other DNA variants within this sample encode the same CDR3. The chain links TRBV25-1 to TRBJ1-6, with D unresolved. Trimming cost V 4 bases and J 7 bases, with 14 bases left between them. The germline V gene has CDR1 MGHDK and CDR2 SYGVNS. This CDR3 is 15 amino acids long. The CDR3 DNA follows: TGTGCCAGCAGTGCGAGAGCGGCCTTAAATTCACCCCTCCACTTT. Translation gives CASSARAALNSPLHF.

The chain has TRBV10-1 and TRBJ2-3, with TRBD2 as a possible D gene (6 bases). Germline-derived CDR1 and CDR2 are WNHNN and SYGVQD (reference sequence). The V end lost 8 bases, the J end lost 5 bases, and 14 bases lay between the germline ends. The CDR3 has 13 residues. CDR3 loop: CASAAGPGDTQYF. The CDR3 DNA reads TGCGCCAGCGCGGCGGGGCCTGGAGATACGCAGTATTTT.

The rearrangement uses TRBV9 and TRBJ2-5; 11 nucleotides line up with TRBD2. The CDR3 has 15 amino acids. V lost 3 bases and J lost 1; bases outside the gene matches: 2. CDR1 and CDR2 from the germline V gene are SGDLS and YYNGEE. CDR3 DNA: TGTGCCAGCAGCGCCGGGACTAGCGGCCAAGAGACCCAGTACTTC. This codes for CASSAGTSGQETQYF. Using reference TRBV9 and TRBJ2-5 for the parts outside the CDR3, the full variable domain is DSGVTQTPKHLITATGQRVTLRCSPRSGDLSVYWYQQSLDQGLQFLIQYYNGEERAKGNILERFSAQQFPDLHSELNLSSLELGDSALYFCASSAGTSGQETQYFGPGTRLLVL.

A single count supports this clone. V is TRBV5-1 and J is TRBJ1-1; the match to TRBD1 covers 12 bases. The CDR3 extends over 15 amino acids. With 4 bases clipped from V and 1 base from J, the junction kept 2 bases outside the gene matches. Germline loops: CDR1 SGHRS, CDR2 YFSETQ. CDR3 in amino acids: CASSLGQGANTEAFF. The CDR3 DNA follows: TGCGCCAGCAGCCTGGGACAGGGGGCGAACACTGAAGCTTTCTTT.

This sequence joins TRBV7-6 and TRBJ2-5; D might be TRBD1 (5 bases). Per germline, CDR1 SGHVS and CDR2 FNYEAQ. The CDR3 extends over 16 amino acids. The V end was cut by 2 bases, the J end by 1 base, with 14 bases between. The CDR3 here is CASSLIPDSSQETQYF. The CDR3 DNA follows: TGTGCCAGCAGCTTAATCCCCGACAGTTCCCAAGAGACCCAGTACTTC.

V gene TRBV5-1 combines with J gene TRBJ1-2, with 9 bases aligning to TRBD1. Unmatched junction bases numbered 10, after V lost 0 bases and J lost 4 bases. The V gene's germline CDR1 is SGHRS and CDR2 YFSETQ. The CDR3 length is 17 residues. This CDR3 reads CASSLGTTGGALYGYTF. Here the CDR3 DNA reads TGCGCCAGCAGCTTGGGGACAACAGGGGGCGCACTCTATGGCTACACCTTC.

The chain employs TRBV2 and TRBJ1-5, with 9 bases aligning to TRBD1. CDR1 is SNHLY, CDR2 FYNNEI, per germline. The CDR3 sequence is 15 residues long. The V and J ends lost 6 bases and 9 bases, in that order; junction bases with no gene match: 12. The CDR3 region is CASRLQGARGPPQHF. DNA of the CDR3: TGTGCCAGCAGACTACAGGGGGCGCGAGGTCCGCCCCAGCATTTT.

J is TRBJ1-1 and V is TRBV5-1; D is possibly TRBD1 (6 bases). This CDR3 is built from 14 residues. Deletions cut 1 base from V and 4 bases from J, with 11 bases between. Germline V gives CDR1 SGHRS, CDR2 YFSETQ. The CDR3 DNA reads TGCGCCAGCAGCTTGTCAGGGGAGCGCACTGAAGCTTTCTTT. Translating gives CASSLSGERTEAFF.